These 17 T cell receptor beta chains originate from one sample sequenced in a study of control samples from healthy donors and cancer patients. Produced via immunoSEQ multiplex PCR; TCRdb's table is partial and in-frame only. The repertoire holds around 50,000 clones, with 91% as singletons. Specimen: PBMCs. All receptors derive from a man aged 25-45 years with colorectal cancer.

The rearrangement links TRBV5-5 to TRBJ2-5; D not resolved. V gave up 0 bases and J gave up 3 bases, with 12 bases separating them. Per the germline V gene, CDR1 is SGHKS and CDR2 is YYEKEE (reference sequence). The CDR3 loop spans 15 amino acids. DNA of the CDR3: TGTGCCAGCAGCTTGGGTAACAGCCCCAAAGAGACCCAGTACTTC. As protein: CASSLGNSPKETQYF.

J is TRBJ1-1 and V is TRBV2; D unresolved. Germline assignment: CDR1 SNHLY and CDR2 FYNNEI. The CDR3 totals 11 residues. V lost 2 bases and J lost 10, with 8 bases in between. The CDR3 bases are TGTGCCAGCAGTGAAATTCTTTCAGCTTTCTTT. It is translated as CASSEILSAFF.

The J gene is TRBJ1-6, the V gene TRBV4-1, with 8 bases aligning to TRBD1. J lost 6 bases, V lost 3 bases, and 10 bases had no gene match. CDR3 length: 17 residues. The germline V gene encodes CDR1 MGHRA and CDR2 YSYEKL. This chain's CDR3 is CASSHVGQGPINSPLHF. CDR3 sequence (DNA): TGCGCCAGCAGCCACGTAGGACAGGGTCCGATTAATTCACCCCTCCACTTT.

The V gene is TRBV6-6, the J gene TRBJ1-1; 8 bases fit TRBD1. In germline, CDR1 is MNHNY, CDR2 SVGAGI (reference sequence). The CDR3 sequence is 16 residues long. V dropped 5 bases and J dropped 1; count of bases not matched to a gene: 9. As DNA, the CDR3 is TGTGCCAGCAGTACGAGTCACAGGGGGAAGAACACTGAAGCTTTCTTT. It specifies CASSTSHRGKNTEAFF.

This rearrangement joins TRBV19 to TRBJ1-5, with 9 bases lining up with TRBD1. The CDR3 totals 15 residues. Trimming took 2 bases from V and 4 from J; bases not matched to a gene: 3. Germline V gives CDR1 LNHDA, CDR2 SQIVND (reference sequence). The CDR3 region is CASSIMDRGNQPQHF. Here the CDR3 DNA reads TGTGCCAGTAGTATAATGGACAGGGGAAATCAGCCCCAGCATTTT.

The chain joins TRBV29-1 to TRBJ1-1; no firm D call. Germline V gene sequence: CDR1 SQVTM, CDR2 ANQGSEA. The V gene lost 6 bases and the J gene lost 4 bases, with 9 bases spanning the gap. The CDR3 is made up of 11 amino acids. CDR3 sequence reads: CSVTNPTEAFF. As DNA, the CDR3 is TGCAGCGTCACGAACCCCACTGAAGCTTTCTTT.

This chain links TRBV7-2 with TRBJ1-5; possibly TRBD1 for D (5 bases). Trimming took 5 bases from V and 2 from J, leaving 10 bases between them. The germline V gene has CDR1 SGHTA and CDR2 FQGNSA. This CDR3 region has 14 residues. The CDR3 here is CASSPRVGNQPQHF. The CDR3 DNA follows: TGTGCCAGCAGCCCCAGGGTTGGCAATCAGCCCCAGCATTTT.

The chain links TRBV4-3 to TRBJ2-2; 9 nucleotides align to TRBD1. Germline V gene sequence: CDR1 LGHNA, CDR2 YSLEER. The J segment lost 4 bases and the V segment lost 1 base, leaving 7 bases of the junction unmatched. CDR3 size: 17 residues. CDR3: CASSQALTGGFTGELFF. In DNA form, the CDR3 reads TGCGCCAGCAGCCAAGCCCTGACAGGGGGGTTCACCGGGGAGCTGTTTTTT.

The chain couples TRBV20-1 to TRBJ2-1, with a possible D match to TRBD2 (5 bases). The germline V gene encodes CDR1 DFQATT and CDR2 SNEGSKA (reference sequence). This CDR3 spans 13 amino acids. The V end lost 3 bases, the J end lost 4 bases, and 10 bases lay between the germline ends. This CDR3 is CSASRGPYNEQFF. CDR3 DNA sequence: TGCAGTGCTAGTCGCGGGCCGTACAATGAGCAGTTCTTC.

This clone was found a few times. The V and J genes are TRBV2 and TRBJ2-7; tentatively, D is TRBD1 or TRBD2 (5 bases each). The CDR3 is 14 residues long. Germline CDR1 SNHLY, CDR2 FYNNEI. V was clipped by 5 bases and J by 0 bases, with 11 bases between them. CDR3 protein: CASSRETASYEQYV. CDR3 DNA: TGTGCCAGCAGTAGGGAGACAGCCTCCTACGAGCAGTACGTC.

The rearrangement uses TRBV30 and TRBJ2-2, with D perhaps TRBD2 (5 bases). Trimming removed 5 bases from V and 5 bases from J, with 15 bases in between. The CDR3 totals 14 residues. In germline, CDR1 is GTSNPN, CDR2 SVGIG (reference sequence). This CDR3 is CAWARGMGTGELFF. In nucleotides, the CDR3 is TGTGCCTGGGCCCGAGGGATGGGGACCGGGGAGCTGTTTTTT.

This chain connects TRBV19 to TRBJ1-1; D possibly corresponds to TRBD1 (5 bases). The CDR3 is 12 residues long. Germline CDR1 LNHDA, CDR2 SQIVND (reference sequence). With 8 bases removed from V and 1 base from J, the gap between germline ends came to 8 bases. The DNA for the CDR3 is TGTGCCAGTTATACAGGGAACACTGAAGCTTTCTTT. Translated: CASYTGNTEAFF.

The V call is TRBV7-9, the J call TRBJ2-2, with 8 bases aligning to TRBD1. Germline trimming cut 3 bases from V and 4 bases from J; bases unmatched to any gene: 7. This CDR3 has 16 residues. CDR1 and CDR2 from the germline V gene are SEHNR and FQNEAQ (reference sequence). CDR3 nucleotides: TGTGCCAGCAGCTTCGGGGACAGGCTGGGCACCGGGGAGCTGTTTTTT. Protein: CASSFGDRLGTGELFF.

Only one count was recorded for this clone. The genes are TRBV5-1 and TRBJ1-4; D ambiguous. Germline loops: CDR1 SGHRS, CDR2 YFSETQ. Trimming took 0 bases from V and 6 from J, leaving 12 bases between them. The CDR3 runs to 15 residues. CDR3: CASSLGITGDEKLFF. The CDR3 DNA reads as TGCGCCAGCAGCTTGGGAATAACTGGTGATGAAAAACTGTTTTTT.

The V gene is TRBV30, the J gene TRBJ1-2; TRBD1 is a possible D gene (5 bases). Trimming took off 1 base at V and 4 bases at J, with 7 bases between the two ends. This CDR3 has 12 residues. The germline V gene encodes CDR1 GTSNPN and CDR2 SVGIG (reference sequence). The CDR3, as DNA: TGTGCCTGGAGTGAGGGGACCTATGGCTACACCTTC. It codes for CAWSEGTYGYTF. Full variable domain (rest looked up from reference TRBV30 and TRBJ1-2): SQTIHQWPATLVQPVGSPLSLECTVEGTSNPNLYWYRQAAGRGLQLLFYSVGIGQISSEVPQNLSASRPQDRQFILSSKKLLLSDSGFYLCAWSEGTYGYTFGSGTRLTVV.

The chain combines TRBV7-2 with TRBJ1-1; weak D call: TRBD1 (5 bases). Germline V gives CDR1 SGHTA, CDR2 FQGNSA. V lost 5 bases and J lost 1, with 14 bases in between. This CDR3 is 15 amino acids long. In DNA, the CDR3 is TGTGCCAGCAGCGGGGGGGTAGCAAGGAACACTGAAGCTTTCTTT. This codes for CASSGGVARNTEAFF. The full variable domain, with the rest looked up from reference TRBV7-2 and TRBJ1-1, is GAGVSQSPSNKVTEKGKDVELRCDPISGHTALYWYRQSLGQGLEFLIYFQGNSAPDKSGLPSDRFSAERTGGSVSTLTIQRTQQEDSAVYLCASSGGVARNTEAFFGQGTRLTVV.

The CDR3 DNA reads TGCGCCAGCACCCCAGCCAATATTATAGGTTCGGGGGAGCGGGAAGCTTTCTTT. It encodes CASTPANIIGSGEREAFF. This chain uses TRBV4-1 with TRBJ1-1; D may be TRBD1 (5 bases). V was clipped by 7 bases and J by 8 bases, with 32 bases between them. In germline, CDR1 is MGHRA, CDR2 YSYEKL. The length of the CDR3 is 18 residues.